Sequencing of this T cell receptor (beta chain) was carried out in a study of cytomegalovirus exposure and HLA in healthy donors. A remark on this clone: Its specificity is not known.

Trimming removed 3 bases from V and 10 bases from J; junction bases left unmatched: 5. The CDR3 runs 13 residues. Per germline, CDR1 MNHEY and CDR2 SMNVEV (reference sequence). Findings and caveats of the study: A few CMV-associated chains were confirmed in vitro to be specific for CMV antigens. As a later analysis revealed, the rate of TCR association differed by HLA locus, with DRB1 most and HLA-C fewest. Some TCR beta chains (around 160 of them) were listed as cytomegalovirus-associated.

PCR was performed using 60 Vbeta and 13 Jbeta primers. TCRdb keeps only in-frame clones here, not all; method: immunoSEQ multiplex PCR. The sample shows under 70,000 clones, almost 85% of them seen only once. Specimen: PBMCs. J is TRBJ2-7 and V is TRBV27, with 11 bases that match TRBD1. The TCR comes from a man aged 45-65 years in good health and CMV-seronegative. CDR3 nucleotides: TGTGCCAGCAGTTTGTCAGGACAGGGGGCCCAGTACTTC. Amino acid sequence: CASSLSGQGAQYF.